The T cell receptor (beta chain) under discussion was sequenced for a study of neoadjuvant anti-PD-1 for oral cavity cancer. The V gene's germline CDR1 is MNHEY and CDR2 SVGAGI. CDR3 size: 14 residues. V lost 6 bases to trimming and J lost 5 bases; unmatched junction nucleotides: 8. Produced via immunoSEQ multiplex PCR; TCRdb's table is partial and in-frame only. The sample carries roughly 13,000 clones, 70% to 80% recorded once. The source was PBMCs, collected before nivolumab (anti-PD-1) treatment. The chain is built from TRBV6-5 and TRBJ2-7; 9 positions match TRBD2. This TCR derives from a person aged 35 to 85 with oral cavity squamous cell carcinoma. CDR3 loop: CASRPGTSTHEQYF. The CDR3 coding sequence is TGTGCCAGCAGGCCCGGGACTAGCACCCACGAGCAGTACTTC.